The 11 T cell receptor beta chains reported below all come from one sample, sequenced in a study of response to subunit inactivated influenza vaccine. TCRdb reanalysed the RT-PCR reads using MiXCR and keeps one entry per CDR3 protein. The sample has around 500,000 distinct CDR3 sequences, 10% to 11% seen once. The sequencing here drew on PBMCs from blood, taken about 6 weeks after vaccination. Source of these receptors: a man in his fifties who received an inactivated influenza vaccine.

This clonotype was seen at least ten times. V gene TRBV9 combines with J gene TRBJ1-5, with TRBD1 identical over 9 bases. The V gene end was trimmed by 4 bases and the J gene end by 2 bases; junction bases not matched to a gene: 7. This CDR3 is built from 16 residues. The V gene's germline CDR1 is SGDLS and CDR2 YYNGEE. CDR3 in DNA: TGTGCCAGCAGCCGCATGGGACAGGGAGGCAATCAGCCCCAGCATTTT. It yields the protein CASSRMGQGGNQPQHF.

This clonotype came up a few times. V is TRBV3-1 and J is TRBJ1-4; D unclear. V was cut by 4 bases and J by 0 bases, with 6 bases left in between. The CDR3 covers 14 residues. Germline V gives CDR1 LGHDT, CDR2 YNNKEL (reference sequence). The CDR3 protein is CASSRRATNEKLFF. The CDR3 nucleotides are TGTGCCAGCAGCCGGCGAGCAACTAATGAAAAACTGTTTTTT.

The chain has TRBV20-1 and TRBJ2-3; D possibly uses TRBD1 or TRBD2 (5 bases each). Trimming stripped 3 bases from V and 4 bases from J, with 20 bases between. Germline CDR1 is DFQATT and CDR2 is SNEGSKA (reference sequence). This CDR3 has 16 amino acids. In DNA, the CDR3 is TGCAGTGCTAGTGGACTCCTTAGAGTCAGGGCAGATACGCAGTATTTT. Protein: CSASGLLRVRADTQYF.

A few counts support this clonotype. This chain connects TRBV12-3 or TRBV12-4 to TRBJ2-7; D not resolved. With 8 bases removed from V and 2 bases from J, the gap between germline ends came to 16 bases. CDR3 length: 14 amino acids. CDR3 residues: CASGRPGLTYEQYF. The DNA for the CDR3 is TGTGCCAGCGGTCGGCCAGGCCTCACCTACGAGCAGTACTTC.

This chain connects TRBV10-3 to TRBJ2-5, with 9 bases fitting TRBD1. The germline V gene encodes CDR1 ENHRY and CDR2 SYGVKD. The CDR3 has 17 amino acids. The V gene end was trimmed by 5 bases and the J gene end by 1 base; junction bases not matched to a gene: 11. CDR3 sequence (DNA): TGTGCCATCAGTCGCTCCGGGACAGGGTCTATCCAAGAGACCCAGTACTTC. Translation gives CAISRSGTGSIQETQYF.

The table lists this clonotype with a few counts. This sequence joins TRBV7-2 and TRBJ2-5; D is unclear. V lost 5 bases to trimming and J lost 5 bases, with 18 bases between them. CDR1 and CDR2 from the germline V gene are SGHTA and FQGNSA. The CDR3 extends over 15 amino acids. For the CDR3, the DNA is TGTGCCAGCAGCCAGAAGGATACTACCTGGGAGACCCAGTACTTC. Amino acids: CASSQKDTTWETQYF.

The V gene is TRBV11-1, the J gene TRBJ2-3; D possibly corresponds to TRBD2 (6 bases). Between the trimmed V and J ends, which lost 5 bases and 0 bases, there was a span of 21 bases. Germline V gene lookup returns CDR1 SGHAT and CDR2 FQDESV (reference sequence). The CDR3 totals 18 residues. For the CDR3, the DNA is TGTGCCAGCAGCCCCCAGGCCCAATGGGGGGTCAGCACAGATACGCAGTATTTT. This gives the protein CASSPQAQWGVSTDTQYF.

This clonotype came up many times. The chain couples TRBV29-1 to TRBJ2-5, with 9 bases that match TRBD1. The CDR3 extends over 14 amino acids. The junction had 6 bases not matched to a gene; V was cut back by 5 bases and J by 2 bases. Germline values: CDR1 SQVTM, CDR2 ANQGSEA. Here the CDR3 DNA reads TGCAGCGTTCTTCGGGACAGGGTTCAAGAGACCCAGTACTTC. Residues: CSVLRDRVQETQYF.

This clonotype was detected only a few times. One end of the junction fails to match germline, which may point to a read error. J is TRBJ2-2 and V is TRBV5-1; perhaps TRBD1 as D (6 bases). The CDR3 runs 15 residues. Germline V gives CDR1 SGHRS, CDR2 YFSETQ. The CDR3 protein is CASSLPTGNSGELFF. The CDR3, as DNA: TGCGCCAGCAGCTTACCCACAGGGAACAGCGGGGAGCTGTTTTTT.

This clonotype has ten or more counts. This sequence joins TRBV28 and TRBJ2-3, with a weak D call TRBD2 (6 bases). Germline CDR1 MDHEN, CDR2 SYDVKM. V was trimmed by 7 bases and J by 0 bases, leaving 17 bases between them. CDR3 length: 16 amino acids. CDR3 residues: CASTPFTSSSTDTQYF. In DNA form, the CDR3 reads TGTGCCAGCACCCCATTTACTAGCAGTAGCACAGATACGCAGTATTTT. The variable domain in full, with the rest retrieved from reference TRBV28 and TRBJ2-3, is DVKVTQSSRYLVKRTGEKVFLECVQDMDHENMFWYRQDPGLGLRLIYFSYDVKMKEKGDIPEGYSVSREKKERFSLILESASTNQTSMYLCASTPFTSSSTDTQYFGPGTRLTVL.

The chain has TRBV11-2 and TRBJ2-7; TRBD2 matches at 12 bases. The germline V gene encodes CDR1 SGHAT and CDR2 FQNNGV. This CDR3 comprises 17 residues. The J segment lost 1 base and the V segment lost 3 bases, leaving 7 bases of the junction unmatched. CDR3 coding DNA: TGTGCCAGCAGCTTGACTAGCGGGAGAGGTACATCCTACGAGCAGTACTTC. Translating it yields CASSLTSGRGTSYEQYF.